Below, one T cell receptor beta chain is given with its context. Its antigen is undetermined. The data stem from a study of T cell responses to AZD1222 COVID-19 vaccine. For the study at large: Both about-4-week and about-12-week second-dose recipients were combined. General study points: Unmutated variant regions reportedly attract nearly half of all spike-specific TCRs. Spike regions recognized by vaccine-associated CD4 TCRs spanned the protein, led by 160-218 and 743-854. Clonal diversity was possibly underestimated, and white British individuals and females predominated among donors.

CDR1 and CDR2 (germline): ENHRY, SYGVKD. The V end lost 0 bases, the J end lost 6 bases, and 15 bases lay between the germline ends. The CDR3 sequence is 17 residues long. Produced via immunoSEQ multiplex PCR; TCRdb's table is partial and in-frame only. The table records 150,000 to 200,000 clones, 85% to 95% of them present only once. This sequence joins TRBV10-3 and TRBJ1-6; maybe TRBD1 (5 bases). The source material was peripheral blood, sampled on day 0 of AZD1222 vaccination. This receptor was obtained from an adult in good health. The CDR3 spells CAISESQGRGSNSPLHF. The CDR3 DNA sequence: TGTGCCATCAGTGAGTCCCAGGGACGGGGGAGTAATTCACCCCTCCACTTT.